A single sample is the source of the 31 T cell receptor beta chains below, sequenced in a study of T cells in Graves' hyperthyroidism and ophthalmopathy. Amplified TCR beta CDR3 regions came from RNA transcripts. Using the HTBI primer set, a first-round RT-PCR was run on the TCR CDR3. TCRdb re-called the multiplex PCR reads with MiXCR, one entry per CDR3 protein. Here the sample spans almost 500,000 distinct CDR3 sequences, approximately 23% being singletons. The sequenced sample consisted of blood. The receptors come from a woman in her 70s with Graves' ophthalmopathy.

The sample holds a few counts of this clonotype. This may come from a read error, since a much larger clone is one base off. The genes are TRBV20-1 and TRBJ2-3; 9 bases align to TRBD2. In germline, CDR1 is DFQATT, CDR2 SNEGSKA (reference sequence). V lost 2 bases, J lost 3 bases, and 9 bases stayed unmatched. The CDR3 runs 16 residues. The CDR3 loop is CSARSAPSGRTDTQYF. The CDR3 DNA reads TGCAGTGCTAGATCGGCCCCAAGCGGGAGGACAGATACGCAGTATTTT.

J is TRBJ1-3 and V is TRBV12-3 or TRBV12-4; D unresolved. V dropped 8 bases and J dropped 5 bases, with 10 bases sitting between them. There are 12 residues in the CDR3. The CDR3 bases are TGTGCCAGCGGGGTTGTGAGAAACACCATATATTTT. Protein: CASGVVRNTIYF.

J is TRBJ1-1 and V is TRBV9; possibly TRBD1 for D (5 bases). Trimming took off 0 bases at V and 8 bases at J, with 11 bases between the two ends. This CDR3 region has 13 residues. The germline V gene has CDR1 SGDLS and CDR2 YYNGEE. CDR3 in DNA: TGTGCCAGCAGCGTAGCGGGGGATGGGGAAGCTTTCTTT. As protein: CASSVAGDGEAFF. The full variable domain, completed using reference TRBV9 and TRBJ1-1, is DSGVTQTPKHLITATGQRVTLRCSPRSGDLSVYWYQQSLDQGLQFLIQYYNGEERAKGNILERFSAQQFPDLHSELNLSSLELGDSALYFCASSVAGDGEAFFGQGTRLTVV.

Worth noting for this clonotype: This may come from a read error, since a much larger clone is one base off. The chain couples TRBV12-3 or TRBV12-4 to TRBJ1-1; D may be TRBD1 (5 bases). The CDR3 length is 14 residues. As DNA, the CDR3 is TGTGCCAGCGGTTTATGGGGGTTGAGCACTGAAGCTTTCTTT. This gives the protein CASGLWGLSTEAFF.

This clonotype was seen at least ten times. The chain has TRBV11-2 and TRBJ2-5; 13 positions match TRBD2. This CDR3 region has 16 residues. Germline-derived CDR1 and CDR2 are SGHAT and FQNNGV. Trimming took 5 bases from V and 0 from J; bases not matched to a gene: 3. This chain's CDR3 is CASSQGTSGNQETQYF. The CDR3 region has the DNA TGTGCCAGCAGCCAAGGGACTAGCGGGAACCAAGAGACCCAGTACTTC.

The chain couples TRBV27 to TRBJ2-7; 10 bases fit TRBD1. The CDR3 is made up of 15 amino acids. Trimming cost V 6 bases and J 2 bases; bases outside gene matches: 7. Germline loops: CDR1 MNHEY, CDR2 SMNVEV (reference sequence). CDR3 nucleotide sequence: TGTGCCAGCAGGGAACCCGGGACAGGGGCCTACGAGCAGTACTTC. Translated: CASREPGTGAYEQYF.

The V and J genes are TRBV18 and TRBJ2-7; D is uncertain. V dropped 2 bases and J dropped 6 bases, with 11 bases sitting between them. The CDR3 runs to 13 residues. CDR1 is KGHSH and CDR2 is LQKENI in the germline V gene. CDR3 sequence: CASSPSSWGEQYF. Here the CDR3 DNA reads TGTGCCAGCTCACCATCTTCTTGGGGCGAGCAGTACTTC.

The chain combines TRBV14 with TRBJ2-1, with D perhaps TRBD2 (6 bases). Trimming stripped 7 bases from V and 5 bases from J, with 12 bases between. Germline assignment: CDR1 SGHDN and CDR2 FVKESK. This CDR3 is 13 amino acids long. CDR3 DNA sequence: TGTGCCAGCAAGAGACTAGGGCACAATGAGCAGTTCTTC. Amino acids: CASKRLGHNEQFF.

This clonotype was seen at least ten times. The chain carries TRBV7-2 and TRBJ2-1; 9 bases are a match to TRBD2. Trimming cost V 1 base and J 7 bases; bases outside gene matches: 5. CDR1 SGHTA and CDR2 FQGNSA come from the germline V gene. The CDR3 is 15 residues long. The CDR3 DNA is TGTGCCAGCAGCTTAGTTAGCGGGAGTGTAAATGAGCAGTTCTTC. This encodes CASSLVSGSVNEQFF.

The table lists this clonotype with a few counts. This sequence joins TRBV4-1 and TRBJ2-1; 10 bases align to TRBD2. CDR3 length: 17 residues. The V gene end was trimmed by 3 bases and the J gene end by 2 bases; junction bases not matched to a gene: 7. The germline gives CDR1 MGHRA, CDR2 YSYEKL. For the CDR3, the DNA is TGCGCCAGCAGCCACCCGGCTAGCGGGGGAACCTACAATGAGCAGTTCTTC. Translating it yields CASSHPASGGTYNEQFF.

This clonotype showed up many times. As DNA, the CDR3 is TGTGCCAGCAGTCCCCCGGGTGCCGGGTGGAACACTGAAGCTTTCTTT. Translation gives CASSPPGAGWNTEAFF. The chain has TRBV12-3 or TRBV12-4 and TRBJ1-1; no definite D call. V lost 5 bases to trimming and J lost 1 base, with 17 bases between them. CDR3 length: 16 amino acids.

The sample holds many counts of this clonotype. The CDR3 DNA reads TGTGCCAGCAGTTTCCATTCTGAGCAGTTCTTC. This translates into CASSFHSEQFF. This chain connects TRBV28 to TRBJ2-1; D gene ambiguous. With 3 bases removed from V and 9 bases from J, the gap between germline ends came to 6 bases. Per the germline V gene, CDR1 is MDHEN and CDR2 is SYDVKM. CDR3 length: 11 amino acids.

This sequence joins TRBV6-2 or TRBV6-3 and TRBJ2-5, with D possibly matching TRBD1 (6 bases). Deletions cut 6 bases from V and 5 bases from J, with 22 bases between. CDR3 length equals 16 residues. Germline V gene sequence: CDR1 MNHEY, CDR2 SVGEGT. The CDR3 sequence: CASRARGTAASETQYF. CDR3 nucleotide sequence: TGTGCCAGCAGGGCTAGGGGGACCGCGGCGTCGGAGACCCAGTACTTC.

The chain couples TRBV6-1 to TRBJ2-3; 11 bases match TRBD2. CDR1 MNHNS and CDR2 SASEGT come from the germline V gene. This CDR3 region has 15 residues. V dropped 6 bases and J dropped 3; count of bases not matched to a gene: 5. Written as DNA, the CDR3 is TGTGCCAGCAGGTTAGCGGGAGGGATAACAGATACGCAGTATTTT. Amino acids: CASRLAGGITDTQYF.

The chain has TRBV6-1 and TRBJ2-7; possibly TRBD2 for D (5 bases). Germline lookup yields CDR1 MNHNS and CDR2 SASEGT. V dropped 7 bases and J dropped 1 base, with 11 bases sitting between them. The CDR3 totals 13 residues. The CDR3 bases are TGTGCCAGCACCCTGAAGCGGTCCTACGAGCAGTACTTC. Translated: CASTLKRSYEQYF.

This clonotype was recorded at least ten times. The rearrangement links TRBV11-2 to TRBJ2-7, with a weak D call TRBD1 (6 bases). With 6 bases removed from V and 0 bases from J, the gap between germline ends came to 15 bases. Per germline, CDR1 SGHAT and CDR2 FQNNGV. The CDR3 contains 15 residues. CDR3 loop: CASRSSGTTSYEQYF. In DNA, the CDR3 is TGTGCCAGCAGGTCATCCGGGACAACCTCCTACGAGCAGTACTTC.

The sample holds one count of this clonotype. The chain recombines TRBV27 with TRBJ2-5; a weak D match, TRBD2 (6 bases). The germline gives CDR1 MNHEY, CDR2 SMNVEV (reference sequence). This CDR3 has 13 residues. The germline V and J ends were trimmed by 11 bases and 0 bases, with 13 bases remaining between them. The CDR3 is CARSGGNQETQYF. The CDR3 coding sequence is TGTGCCCGTAGCGGAGGGAACCAAGAGACCCAGTACTTC.

The rearrangement uses TRBV28 and TRBJ2-5, with D perhaps assigned TRBD1 or TRBD2 (5 bases each). The CDR3 has 11 residues. Germline CDR1 and CDR2: MDHEN and SYDVKM. The V end lost 11 bases, the J end lost 6 bases, and 13 bases lay between the germline ends. The chain's CDR3 is CAAGSVKTQYF. The CDR3 DNA reads TGTGCCGCAGGGAGTGTGAAGACCCAGTACTTC.

This clonotype was counted between two and nine times. The chain uses TRBV6-5 and TRBJ2-7; D not resolved. V was trimmed by 2 bases and J by 4 bases, leaving 12 bases between them. The CDR3 is 14 residues long. CDR1 is MNHEY, CDR2 SVGAGI, per germline. In DNA, the CDR3 is TGTGCCAGCAGTTACCGCGAGAGTCTGTACGAGCAGTACTTC. Translation gives CASSYRESLYEQYF.

This clonotype was counted only a few times. The rearrangement joins TRBV20-1 to TRBJ2-3; 13 nucleotides match TRBD2. The V segment lost 2 bases and the J segment 4 bases; nucleotides outside the gene matches: 15. Germline V CDR1 and CDR2: DFQATT, SNEGSKA (reference sequence). The CDR3 is made up of 19 amino acids. Written as DNA, the CDR3 is TGCAGTGCTAGACCGAGACTAGCGGGAGGCCTAAAAAACCCAGATACGCAGTATTTT. It codes for CSARPRLAGGLKNPDTQYF.

This clonotype was detected a few times. The chain links TRBV27 to TRBJ2-2, with D possibly being TRBD2 (6 bases). The germline CDR1 and CDR2 sequences are MNHEY and SMNVEV (reference sequence). Between the trimmed V and J ends, which lost 6 bases and 2 bases, there was a span of 16 bases. The CDR3 has 16 residues. CDR3 in DNA: TGTGCCAGCAGACGAGGGGTAGCGGAAAACACCGGGGAGCTGTTTTTT. It yields the protein CASRRGVAENTGELFF.

This clonotype was counted once. J is TRBJ1-4 and V is TRBV6-5; 10 nucleotides line up with TRBD1. V shed 4 bases, J shed 8 bases, and the junction held 7 bases outside the gene matches. This CDR3 has 15 amino acids. In germline, CDR1 is MNHEY, CDR2 SVGAGI. CDR3 region: CASSFSTGGEEKLFF. The CDR3 nucleotides are TGTGCCAGCAGTTTCTCGACAGGGGGCGAGGAAAAACTGTTTTTT.

This chain links TRBV7-9 with TRBJ2-1; 11 bases match TRBD2. Germline-derived CDR1 and CDR2 are SEHNR and FQNEAQ (reference sequence). V trimming: 7 bases; J trimming: 10 bases; junction bases outside the gene matches: 9. The length of the CDR3 is 14 residues. The CDR3 DNA is TGTGCCAGCAAGGAAACTAGCGGGAGTGACGAGCAGTTCTTC. Its translation is CASKETSGSDEQFF.

This clonotype has a count of ten or more. The V call is TRBV6-1, the J call TRBJ2-3; tentatively, D is TRBD2 (6 bases). Trimming stripped 2 bases from V and 0 bases from J, with 9 bases between. Germline assignment: CDR1 MNHNS and CDR2 SASEGT. The CDR3 loop spans 15 amino acids. The CDR3 region is CASSESGSSTDTQYF. The DNA of the CDR3 is TGTGCCAGCAGTGAAAGCGGGTCTAGCACAGATACGCAGTATTTT.

In its sample, this clonotype was seen many times. The rearrangement uses TRBV28 and TRBJ1-2, with 8 bases identical to TRBD1. The CDR3 is 14 residues long. Germline V gives CDR1 MDHEN, CDR2 SYDVKM. Trimming removed 2 bases from V and 4 bases from J; junction bases left unmatched: 3. This chain's CDR3 is CASSLIGQGYGYTF. As DNA, the CDR3 is TGTGCCAGCAGTTTAATCGGACAGGGCTATGGCTACACCTTC.

The rearrangement uses TRBV29-1 and TRBJ2-1; TRBD1 aligns across 11 bases. This CDR3 contains 13 residues. V was pared by 3 bases and J by 6 bases, with 1 base of the junction left unmatched. Germline lookup yields CDR1 SQVTM and CDR2 ANQGSEA. The CDR3: CSVDGTGGNEQFF. The CDR3 nucleotides are TGCAGCGTTGATGGGACAGGGGGCAATGAGCAGTTCTTC.

This clonotype was counted ten times or more. The rearrangement links TRBV12-3 or TRBV12-4 to TRBJ1-6; 7 positions agree with TRBD1. The junction had 2 bases not matched to a gene; V was cut back by 2 bases and J by 7 bases. This CDR3 region has 14 residues. The CDR3 reads CASSLSTGNSPLHF. The DNA of the CDR3 is TGTGCCAGCAGTTTATCGACAGGGAATTCACCCCTCCACTTT.

There are a few counts of this clonotype. J is TRBJ2-7 and V is TRBV15, with a possible D match to TRBD2 (6 bases). The V gene lost 6 bases and the J gene lost 2 bases, with 14 bases spanning the gap. Germline V CDR1 and CDR2: LNHNV, YYDKDF (reference sequence). The CDR3 is 14 residues long. CDR3 in DNA: TGTGCCACCAGTATACTAGCTGGAACCTACGAGCAGTACTTC. Its protein is CATSILAGTYEQYF. Filled out from reference TRBV15 and TRBJ2-7, the complete variable domain reads DAMVIQNPRYQVTQFGKPVTLSCSQTLNHNVMYWYQQKSSQAPKLLFHYYDKDFNNEADTPDNFQSRRPNTSFCFLDIRSPGLGDTAMYLCATSILAGTYEQYFGPGTRLTVT.

The V gene is TRBV5-1, the J gene TRBJ2-2; weak D call: TRBD1 (5 bases). Trimming pared 2 bases from V and 2 bases from J, leaving 13 bases between. This CDR3 contains 16 residues. The V gene's germline CDR1 is SGHRS and CDR2 YFSETQ. The DNA for the CDR3 is TGCGCCAGCAGCTTTACCAGGACACTTAACACCGGGGAGCTGTTTTTT. Amino acid sequence: CASSFTRTLNTGELFF.

In this sample, this clonotype turned up many times. The genes are TRBV12-3 or TRBV12-4 and TRBJ1-1, with TRBD1 as a possible D gene (5 bases). Between the trimmed V and J ends, which lost 7 bases and 0 bases, there was a span of 12 bases. CDR3 length: 14 amino acids. The CDR3 region has the DNA TGTGCCAGCACCAAAATAGGGGTGAACACTGAAGCTTTCTTT. Encoded protein: CASTKIGVNTEAFF.

This clonotype was seen a few times. A read error may produce the germline difference seen at one junction end. CDR3 DNA: TGTGCCAGCAGCTTAAGGAACACCGGGGAGCTGTCTTTT. This codes for CASSLRNTGELSF. The gene calls are TRBV7-3 and TRBJ2-2; a possible D gene is TRBD2 (5 bases). Per germline, CDR1 SGHTA and CDR2 FQGTGA. The CDR3 contains 13 residues.